A selection of T cell receptor beta chains follows, all from one sample in a study of blood T cells in healthy people across ages. MiXCR, run by TCRdb on the 5' RACE reads, gives a single entry per CDR3 protein. The data show approximately 730,000 distinct CDR3 sequences, 40% to 65% seen once. Material: blood. These receptors came from an elderly man in good health. Both conserved end residues are part of each CDR3. The D gene is left open where the match is weak. Clone size is not always given. Where it is, it says once, few, many or a class for expanded clones.

>16|.|TRBJ2-1|TRBV10-3|TRBD1
CAISARGQGPLDEQFF
>15|.|TRBJ2-5|TRBV20-1|TRBD2
CSAKPGLAGVETQYF
>13|.|TRBJ2-1|TRBV6-5|TRBD2
CASTAPTSGKQFF
>15|.|TRBJ2-4|TRBV27|.
CASLSNGAGRNIQYF
>14|.|TRBJ1-1|TRBV12-3/TRBV12-4|.
CASSLPGLRTEAFF
>16|once|TRBJ2-7|TRBV18|TRBD1
CASSRDRGIGSYEQYF
>18|.|TRBJ2-6|TRBV9|TRBD1
CASSGGQAISSGANVLTF
>13|.|TRBJ2-7|TRBV28|.
CASSFTGFYEQYF
>15|few|TRBJ2-7|TRBV2|.
CASSEGGAGARGPYF
>14|.|TRBJ2-1|TRBV30|.
CAWSVLSVSNEQFF
>15|.|TRBJ1-2|TRBV20-1|TRBD1
CSAPGLRGQGYGYTF
>14|.|TRBJ2-2|TRBV20-1|.
CSARYSEGTGELFF
>12|.|TRBJ2-7|TRBV10-3|.
CAISDLGYEQYF
>12|few|TRBJ2-1|TRBV12-3/TRBV12-4|.
CASSYLRDEQFF
>13|.|TRBJ2-1|TRBV24-1|.
CATSDGARDEQFF
>16|.|TRBJ1-2|TRBV6-5|TRBD1
CASSYETGGAHYGYTF
>14|.|TRBJ2-7|TRBV5-1|.
CASSGGTASYEQYF
>16|.|TRBJ1-5|TRBV4-2|.
CASSQGTPSSNQPQHF
>15|few|TRBJ2-4|TRBV5-1|.
CASSLEAGVLDIQYF
>12|.|TRBJ1-2|TRBV29-1|.
CSVVGANYGYTF
>14|.|TRBJ2-2|TRBV29-1|TRBD1
CSVAQGTNTGELFF
>14|.|TRBJ1-2|TRBV20-1|.
CSAKRDGTGAGYTF
>15|.|TRBJ2-3|TRBV27|.
CASSPQVLNTDTQYF
>14|.|TRBJ2-4|TRBV11-2|.
CASSLQLAKNIQYF
>15|.|TRBJ2-3|TRBV21-1|.
CARLKLLAGHRYAYF
>18|few|TRBJ2-6|TRBV5-4|.
CASSLPGTPNSGANVLTF
>14|few|TRBJ1-6|TRBV20-1|.
CSASGAGNNSPLHF
>16|.|TRBJ2-2|TRBV5-1|TRBD1
CASSLRDSANTGELFF
>13|few|TRBJ2-7|TRBV20-1|.
CSAPPSGSYEQYF
>19|.|TRBJ2-7|TRBV15|TRBD1
CATSRDLSVTGARPYEQYF
>12|.|TRBJ1-1|TRBV9|TRBD1
CASSGLEGAAFF
>14|few|TRBJ1-5|TRBV12-3/TRBV12-4|.
CASRSRESNQPQHF
>19|.|TRBJ2-5|TRBV24-1|.
CATSDPGEREPPPQETQYF
>15|.|TRBJ1-2|TRBV5-1|.
CASSQSAAANDGYTF
>13|.|TRBJ1-2|TRBV28|.
CASSLSRGYGYTF
>12|.|TRBJ2-5|TRBV20-1|TRBD2
CSAPLAGAGQYF
>12|few|TRBJ2-5|TRBV29-1|.
CSVRYSQETQYF
>17|.|TRBJ1-4|TRBV3-1|TRBD1
CASSPLGTGRANEKLFF
>14|.|TRBJ2-1|TRBV4-2|.
CASSLTSTLNEQFF
>15|.|TRBJ2-5|TRBV2|.
CANSPLGRGVETQYF
>15|.|TRBJ1-2|TRBV2|.
CASSRGRTTNYGYTF
>16|.|TRBJ2-7|TRBV12-3/TRBV12-4|.
CASSFSGTVSSYEQYF
>16|once|TRBJ1-2|TRBV3-1|TRBD1
CASSRQMTGANYGYTF
>13|.|TRBJ2-7|TRBV29-1|.
CSVDGAAPYEQYF
>16|.|TRBJ1-1|TRBV5-1|TRBD1
CASSLGRDRGDTEAFF